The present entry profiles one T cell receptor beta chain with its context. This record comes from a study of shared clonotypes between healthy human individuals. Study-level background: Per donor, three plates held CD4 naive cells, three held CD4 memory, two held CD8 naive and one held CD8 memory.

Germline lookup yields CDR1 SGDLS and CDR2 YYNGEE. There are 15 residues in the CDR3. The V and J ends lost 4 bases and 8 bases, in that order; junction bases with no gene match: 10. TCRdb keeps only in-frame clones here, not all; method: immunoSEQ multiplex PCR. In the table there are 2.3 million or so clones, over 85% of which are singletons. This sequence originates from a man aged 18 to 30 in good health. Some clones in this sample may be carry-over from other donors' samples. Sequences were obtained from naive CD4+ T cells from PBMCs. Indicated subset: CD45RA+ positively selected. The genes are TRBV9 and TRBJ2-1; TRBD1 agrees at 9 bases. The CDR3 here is CASSPRTGEGDEQFF. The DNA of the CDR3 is TGTGCCAGCAGCCCCCGGACAGGGGAGGGGGATGAGCAGTTCTTC.